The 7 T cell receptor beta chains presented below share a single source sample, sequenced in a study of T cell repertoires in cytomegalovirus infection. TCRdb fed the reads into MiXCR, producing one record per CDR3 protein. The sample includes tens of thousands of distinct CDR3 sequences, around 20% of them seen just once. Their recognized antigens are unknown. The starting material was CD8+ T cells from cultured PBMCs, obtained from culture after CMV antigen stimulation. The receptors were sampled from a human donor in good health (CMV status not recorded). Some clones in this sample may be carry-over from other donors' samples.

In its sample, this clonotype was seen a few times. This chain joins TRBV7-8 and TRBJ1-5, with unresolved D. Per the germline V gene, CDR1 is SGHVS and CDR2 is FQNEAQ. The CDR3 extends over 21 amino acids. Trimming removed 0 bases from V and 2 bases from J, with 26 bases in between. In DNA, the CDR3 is TGTGCCAGCAGCTTAGCGTATCGGGCCGGGGAGAGAAGTAGTGGCAATCAGCCCCAGCATTTT. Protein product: CASSLAYRAGERSSGNQPQHF.

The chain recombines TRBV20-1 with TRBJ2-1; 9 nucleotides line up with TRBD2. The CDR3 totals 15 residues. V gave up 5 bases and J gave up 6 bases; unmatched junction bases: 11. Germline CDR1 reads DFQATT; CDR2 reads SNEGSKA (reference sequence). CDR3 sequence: CSAVETPAGGNEQFF. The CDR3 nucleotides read TGCAGTGCTGTGGAGACACCAGCGGGAGGCAATGAGCAGTTCTTC.

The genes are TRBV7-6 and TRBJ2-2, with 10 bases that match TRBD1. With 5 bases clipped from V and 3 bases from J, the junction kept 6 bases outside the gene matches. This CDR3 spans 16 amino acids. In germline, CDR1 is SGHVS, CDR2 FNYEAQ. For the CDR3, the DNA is TGTGCCAGCAGCGGAGACAGGGGGCAGTACACCGGGGAGCTGTTTTTT. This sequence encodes CASSGDRGQYTGELFF.

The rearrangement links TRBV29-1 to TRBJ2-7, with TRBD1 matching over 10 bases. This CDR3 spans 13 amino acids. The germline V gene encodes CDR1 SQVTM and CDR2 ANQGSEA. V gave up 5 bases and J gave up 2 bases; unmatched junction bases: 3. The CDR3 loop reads CSVRGTGAYEQYF. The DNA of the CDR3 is TGCAGCGTTAGGGGGACAGGGGCCTACGAGCAGTACTTC.

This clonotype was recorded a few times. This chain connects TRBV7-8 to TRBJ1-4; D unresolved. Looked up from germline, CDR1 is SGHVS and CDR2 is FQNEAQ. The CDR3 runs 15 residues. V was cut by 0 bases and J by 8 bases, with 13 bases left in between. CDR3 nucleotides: TGTGCCAGCAGCTTAGCTTCGGGGAGTTACGAAAAACTGTTTTTT. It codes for CASSLASGSYEKLFF.

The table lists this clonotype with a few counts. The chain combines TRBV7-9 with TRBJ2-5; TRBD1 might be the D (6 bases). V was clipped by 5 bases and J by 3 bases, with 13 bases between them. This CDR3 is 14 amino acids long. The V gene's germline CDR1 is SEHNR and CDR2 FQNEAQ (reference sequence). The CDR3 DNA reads TGTGCCAGCAGCCTTATACAGGGAGAAGAGACCCAGTACTTC. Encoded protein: CASSLIQGEETQYF. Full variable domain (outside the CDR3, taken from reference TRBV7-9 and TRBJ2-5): DTGVSQNPRHKITKRGQNVTFRCDPISEHNRLYWYRQTLGQGPEFLTYFQNEAQLEKSRLLSDRFSAERPKGSFSTLEIQRTEQGDSAMYLCASSLIQGEETQYFGPGTRLLVL.

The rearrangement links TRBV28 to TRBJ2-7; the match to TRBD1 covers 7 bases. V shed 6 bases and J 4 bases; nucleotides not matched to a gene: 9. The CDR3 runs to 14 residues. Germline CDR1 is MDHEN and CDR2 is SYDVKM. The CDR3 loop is CASSFPGQTYEQYF. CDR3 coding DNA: TGTGCCAGCAGCTTCCCGGGACAGACATACGAGCAGTACTTC.